Following are 18 T cell receptor beta chains from one sample sequenced in a study of T cell repertoires in cytomegalovirus infection. A single record per CDR3 protein comes from TCRdb applying MiXCR to the reads. Of about 230,000 distinct CDR3 sequences in the sample, roughly 22% were seen once. The sample taken for sequencing was CD8+ T cells from PBMCs. These TCRs come from a human donor in good health (CMV status not recorded). Some clones in this sample may be carry-over from other donors' samples.

V gene TRBV2 combines with J gene TRBJ2-1; D possibly corresponds to TRBD1 (7 bases). V was pared by 6 bases and J by 5 bases, with 11 bases between. Germline V gene sequence: CDR1 SNHLY, CDR2 FYNNEI. The CDR3 covers 13 residues. CDR3: CASRQGTDNEQFF. The CDR3 DNA follows: TGTGCCAGCAGACAGGGGACTGACAATGAGCAGTTCTTC.

This clonotype was detected many times. The genes are TRBV12-3 or TRBV12-4 and TRBJ2-3, with 9 nucleotides matching TRBD2. The V segment lost 4 bases and the J segment 0 bases; nucleotides outside the gene matches: 5. The CDR3 extends over 16 amino acids. The DNA for the CDR3 is TGTGCCAGCAGTTCCTTAGCGGGGGATAGCACAGATACGCAGTATTTT. Translated: CASSSLAGDSTDTQYF.

The chain uses TRBV12-3 or TRBV12-4 and TRBJ2-6; D unresolved. The CDR3 extends over 16 amino acids. V shed 6 bases and J shed 4 bases, with 16 bases lying between them. CDR3 loop: CASRSPYGSGANVLTF. CDR3 DNA sequence: TGTGCCAGCAGATCTCCTTATGGTTCAGGGGCCAACGTCCTGACTTTC.

The rearrangement joins TRBV4-2 to TRBJ2-1, with D unclear. The germline gives CDR1 LGHNA, CDR2 YNFKEQ. The CDR3 has 15 residues. V shed 1 base and J shed 8 bases, with 15 bases lying between them. DNA of the CDR3: TGTGCCAGCAGCCAAGGAGATTTAGGGTTGGATGAGCAGTTCTTC. It encodes CASSQGDLGLDEQFF.

This clonotype was observed a single time. The chain combines TRBV12-5 with TRBJ2-2; 7 bases map to TRBD1. CDR3 length equals 16 residues. Losses at the gene ends were 0 bases for V and 1 base for J; bases not matched to a gene: 2. Germline lookup yields CDR1 LGHNT and CDR2 FRNRAP. The CDR3 DNA follows: TGTGCTAGTGGTTTGGTAGGGGGCGAGAACACCGGGGAGCTGTTTTTT. Translating it yields CASGLVGGENTGELFF.

The chain is built from TRBV28 and TRBJ2-3; 13 bases line up with TRBD2. The CDR3 loop spans 15 amino acids. Germline loops: CDR1 MDHEN, CDR2 SYDVKM. V was pared by 5 bases and J by 6 bases, with 5 bases of the junction left unmatched. CDR3 nucleotides: TGTGCCAGCAGTAGACTAGCGGGGGGTCGGGATACGCAGTATTTT. Protein product: CASSRLAGGRDTQYF.

The chain combines TRBV19 with TRBJ2-1; 12 bases align to TRBD2. Germline trimming cut 5 bases from V and 9 bases from J; bases unmatched to any gene: 8. This CDR3 has 15 residues. CDR1 is LNHDA, CDR2 SQIVND, per germline (reference sequence). The CDR3 DNA reads as TGTGCCAGTAGTGATTCTAGCGGGGGGGCCACTGAGCAGTTCTTC. It specifies CASSDSSGGATEQFF.

In this sample, this clonotype turned up a few times. The V and J genes are TRBV2 and TRBJ2-7; 7 bases line up with TRBD1. Trimming cost V 7 bases and J 3 bases; bases outside gene matches: 9. Germline values: CDR1 SNHLY, CDR2 FYNNEI. The CDR3 runs 14 residues. The DNA for the CDR3 is TGTGCCAGCAACTCAGGACAGGCCGACTACGAGCAGTACTTC. Amino acid sequence: CASNSGQADYEQYF.

CDR3 in amino acids: CASSSTDRVEQYF. CDR3 coding DNA: TGTGCCAGCAGCAGCACCGACAGGGTCGAGCAGTACTTC. This chain joins TRBV12-3 or TRBV12-4 and TRBJ2-7, with 7 bases that match TRBD1. The CDR3 extends over 13 amino acids. Trimming at V came to 6 bases and at J to 6 bases, leaving 8 bases not matched to a gene.

CDR3: CASSFGLARADTQYF. For the CDR3, the DNA is TGTGCCAGCAGTTTCGGACTAGCGCGAGCGGATACGCAGTATTTT. The V and J genes are TRBV28 and TRBJ2-3; 9 bases map to TRBD2. CDR3 length equals 15 residues. V lost 3 bases, J lost 6 bases, and 7 bases stayed unmatched. The germline V gene has CDR1 MDHEN and CDR2 SYDVKM.

This chain joins TRBV7-9 and TRBJ2-1; TRBD2 might be the D (5 bases). This CDR3 comprises 11 residues. Trimming stripped 11 bases from V and 8 bases from J, with 13 bases between. In germline, CDR1 is SEHNR, CDR2 FQNEAQ (reference sequence). CDR3 region: CAAPAGDEQFF. In nucleotides, the CDR3 is TGTGCCGCCCCTGCCGGGGATGAGCAGTTCTTC.

The chain has TRBV5-6 and TRBJ2-1; no firm D call. The CDR3 extends over 12 amino acids. V lost 3 bases and J 5 bases, leaving 6 bases between the germline ends. The germline V gene has CDR1 SGHDT and CDR2 YYEEEE. This CDR3 reads CASSSSDNEQFF. CDR3 sequence (DNA): TGTGCCAGCAGCTCCAGTGACAATGAGCAGTTCTTC.

This clonotype was recorded many times. This chain links TRBV7-2 with TRBJ2-3; TRBD2 agrees at 9 bases. Germline CDR1 is SGHTA and CDR2 is FQGNSA. CDR3 size: 15 residues. The J segment lost 5 bases and the V segment lost 1 base, leaving 4 bases of the junction unmatched. CDR3 in DNA: TGTGCCAGCAGCTTAGTCGGTAGCGGGGGAGATACGCAGTATTTT. This translates into CASSLVGSGGDTQYF. Combining the CDR3 with reference TRBV7-2 and TRBJ2-3 gives the whole variable domain GAGVSQSPSNKVTEKGKDVELRCDPISGHTALYWYRQSLGQGLEFLIYFQGNSAPDKSGLPSDRFSAERTGGSVSTLTIQRTQQEDSAVYLCASSLVGSGGDTQYFGPGTRLTVL.

The V call is TRBV5-1, the J call TRBJ2-7; the D gene could be TRBD1 or TRBD2 (5 bases each). Trimming took 0 bases from V and 7 from J, leaving 11 bases between them. This CDR3 spans 13 amino acids. The germline V gene has CDR1 SGHRS and CDR2 YFSETQ. The CDR3 region has the DNA TGCGCCAGCAGCTTGGTGTCAGGGAGAGAGCAGTACTTC. Its protein product is CASSLVSGREQYF.

About this clonotype: This may come from a read error, since a much larger clone is one base off. The genes are TRBV13 and TRBJ1-5; D remains unclear. This CDR3 has 13 amino acids. V was pared by 5 bases and J by 4 bases, with 9 bases between. Germline lookup yields CDR1 PRHDT and CDR2 FYEKMQ (reference sequence). CDR3 in DNA: TGTGCCAGCAGCCCCAATAGGAATCAGCCCCAGCATTTT. Protein sequence: CASSPNRNQPQHF. Using reference TRBV13 and TRBJ1-5 for the parts outside the CDR3, the full variable domain is AAGVIQSPRHLIKEKRETATLKCYPIPRHDTVYWYQQGPGQDPQFLISFYEKMQSDKGSIPDRFSAQQFSDYHSELNMSSLELGDSALYFCASSPNRNQPQHFGDGTRLSIL.

At least ten counts were recorded for this clonotype. The chain joins TRBV6-5 to TRBJ1-6, with D maybe TRBD1 (5 bases). With 4 bases removed from V and 7 bases from J, the gap between germline ends came to 14 bases. There are 15 residues in the CDR3. Germline V lookup: CDR1 MNHEY, CDR2 SVGAGI. The CDR3 nucleotides read TGTGCCAGCAGTTGGGACCTCGCCTCGAATTCACCCCTCCACTTT. Translation: CASSWDLASNSPLHF.

This clonotype was detected once. The chain is built from TRBV6-2 or TRBV6-3 and TRBJ2-3; D call uncertain. Germline V gene data show CDR1 as MNHEY and CDR2 as SVGEGT. V lost 0 bases, J lost 7 bases, and 11 bases lay in between. The CDR3 runs 14 residues. Here the CDR3 reads CASSYSSFRNTQYF. The CDR3 region has the DNA TGTGCCAGCAGTTACTCGAGTTTCCGAAATACGCAGTATTTT.

This clonotype has a handful of counts. The chain carries TRBV7-9 and TRBJ2-7; no clear D. The germline V gene encodes CDR1 SEHNR and CDR2 FQNEAQ (reference sequence). The CDR3 sequence is 12 residues long. V was trimmed by 6 bases and J by 2 bases, leaving 8 bases between them. CDR3 in amino acids: CASRYGTYEQYF. CDR3 coding DNA: TGTGCCAGCAGATACGGAACCTACGAGCAGTACTTC.